These T cell receptor beta chains were read from a single sample in a study of cytomegalovirus exposure and HLA in healthy donors. Method: immunoSEQ multiplex PCR; TCRdb's copy keeps in-frame clones and lacks some. This sample has 150,000 or so clones, with 65% to 70% found just once. What was sequenced was PBMCs. The receptors were gathered from a man under 40 in good health and CMV-seropositive. The CDR3 runs from the conserved cysteine through the conserved F or W. A D gene is named only where the DNA matches it firmly.

CDR3 protein: CASSKVVGLPRNTIYF; V gene: TRBV21-1; J gene: TRBJ1-3; D gene: NA
CDR3 protein: CASSRHAGYQETQYF; V gene: TRBV5-1; J gene: TRBJ2-5; D gene: NA
CDR3 protein: CASSLRLAGGEQFF; V gene: TRBV7-3; J gene: TRBJ2-1; D gene: TRBD2
CDR3 protein: CASSFGEAGDNEQFF; V gene: TRBV7-3; J gene: TRBJ2-1; D gene: NA
CDR3 protein: CASSQMGQGPKAEQYF; V gene: TRBV4-1; J gene: TRBJ2-7; D gene: TRBD1
CDR3 protein: CASSRGGDREYGYTF; V gene: TRBV19; J gene: TRBJ1-2; D gene: TRBD1
CDR3 protein: CASSLSREWETQYF; V gene: TRBV5-5; J gene: TRBJ2-5; D gene: NA
CDR3 protein: CASSPPSRANGPQHF; V gene: TRBV18; J gene: TRBJ1-5; D gene: NA
CDR3 protein: CASSLRESFDTEAFF; V gene: TRBV14; J gene: TRBJ1-1; D gene: NA
CDR3 protein: CASRPSGSNEQFF; V gene: TRBV27; J gene: TRBJ2-1; D gene: TRBD2
CDR3 protein: CASRSPAGVGGTEAFF; V gene: TRBV27; J gene: TRBJ1-1; D gene: NA
CDR3 protein: CASSSRPLTSGRAENEQYF; V gene: TRBV5-6; J gene: TRBJ2-7; D gene: TRBD2
CDR3 protein: CASSLVPGGNQPQHF; V gene: TRBV5-1; J gene: TRBJ1-5; D gene: NA
CDR3 protein: CASSVPDSTDTQYF; V gene: TRBV9; J gene: TRBJ2-3; D gene: NA
CDR3 protein: CACSGYNEQFF; V gene: TRBV30; J gene: TRBJ2-1; D gene: TRBD2
CDR3 protein: CASSAHLGLAGIYNEQFF; V gene: TRBV13; J gene: TRBJ2-1; D gene: TRBD2
CDR3 protein: CASSLPQTSGRAYF; V gene: TRBV18; J gene: TRBJ2-3; D gene: TRBD2
CDR3 protein: CASSYSGGAFF; V gene: TRBV6-6; J gene: TRBJ1-1; D gene: NA
CDR3 protein: CSVESGTSYEQYF; V gene: TRBV29-1; J gene: TRBJ2-7; D gene: TRBD2
CDR3 protein: CASSWDRGQPQHF; V gene: TRBV27; J gene: TRBJ1-5; D gene: TRBD1
CDR3 protein: CASSRTGINSYEQYF; V gene: TRBV6-6; J gene: TRBJ2-7; D gene: TRBD1
CDR3 protein: CASSLGPSYEQYF; V gene: TRBV7-6; J gene: TRBJ2-7; D gene: NA
CDR3 protein: CASSPNIRGLLGYTF; V gene: TRBV5-4; J gene: TRBJ1-2; D gene: TRBD1
CDR3 protein: CASSLAQGLAGVSYEQYF; V gene: TRBV5-4; J gene: TRBJ2-7; D gene: TRBD2
CDR3 protein: CASSFRRVIPIDTQYF; V gene: TRBV27; J gene: TRBJ2-3; D gene: NA
CDR3 protein: CASSEETTREQFF; V gene: TRBV2; J gene: TRBJ2-1; D gene: NA
CDR3 protein: CAISDPYGEQYF; V gene: TRBV10-3; J gene: TRBJ2-7; D gene: NA
CDR3 protein: CASSLHRGNEQFF; V gene: TRBV6-5; J gene: TRBJ2-1; D gene: TRBD1
CDR3 protein: CASRDRGHEQFF; V gene: TRBV5-1; J gene: TRBJ2-1; D gene: TRBD1
CDR3 protein: CASSQGAEIEGYTF; V gene: TRBV4-1; J gene: TRBJ1-2; D gene: NA
CDR3 protein: CASSSQGQETQYF; V gene: TRBV7-3; J gene: TRBJ2-5; D gene: NA
CDR3 protein: CASSLIDSSYNEQFF; V gene: TRBV7-3; J gene: TRBJ2-1; D gene: NA
CDR3 protein: CAISGLAGENEQYF; V gene: TRBV10-3; J gene: TRBJ2-7; D gene: TRBD2
CDR3 protein: CASSSGRGDTEAFF; V gene: TRBV6-5; J gene: TRBJ1-1; D gene: TRBD1
CDR3 protein: CASSEEAGQGNYEQYF; V gene: TRBV6-1; J gene: TRBJ2-7; D gene: TRBD1
CDR3 protein: CAWDRGQRAEAFF; V gene: TRBV30; J gene: TRBJ1-1; D gene: TRBD1
CDR3 protein: CASSPSGWGNEQFF; V gene: TRBV4-2; J gene: TRBJ2-1; D gene: TRBD2
CDR3 protein: CASSLVQGQATSGRTYNEQFF; V gene: TRBV13; J gene: TRBJ2-1; D gene: TRBD2
CDR3 protein: CSVALSRQGTNEQYF; V gene: TRBV29-1; J gene: NA; D gene: NA
CDR3 protein: CASSYSVDMGGTEAFF; V gene: TRBV6-6; J gene: TRBJ1-1; D gene: NA
CDR3 protein: CSSTGLGAGTEAFF; V gene: TRBV7-9; J gene: TRBJ1-1; D gene: NA